The rows below give T cell receptor beta chains drawn from one sample of a study of tumor-infiltrating lymphocytes in primary liver carcinoma. TCRdb itself ran the multiplex PCR reads through MiXCR, one entry per CDR3 protein. The data contain some 55,000 distinct CDR3 sequences, over 65% of them singletons. Sequencing was performed on liver tumor tissue from sampling region 2. The receptors originated from a man aged 35 to 55 with primary liver carcinoma and hepatitis B virus infection. The CDR3 runs from the conserved cysteine through the conserved F or W. Fields, in order: V gene, clone size, J gene, D gene, CDR3 protein, CDR3 DNA. The D gene is left open where the match is weak. The size field is filled for only some rows; it gives once, few, many or a size class.

TRBV7-2	.	TRBJ2-1	TRBD2	CASSFLAGNEQFF	TGTGCCAGCAGCTTCCTAGCGGGAAATGAGCAGTTCTTC
TRBV5-5	.	TRBJ2-3	TRBD2	CACSSDLADSTDMQYF	TGTGCCTGCAGCTCGGATCTAGCGGATAGCACAGATATGCAGTATTTT
TRBV29-1	.	TRBJ2-1	.	CNVEETIGNEQFF	TGCAACGTTGAAGAGACCATCGGCAATGAGCAGTTCTTC
TRBV11-2	.	TRBJ2-7	.	CVSNLTDTAYEQYF	TGTGTCAGCAACTTAACTGACACAGCCTACGAGCAGTATTTC
TRBV14	.	TRBJ2-5	.	CAGSQDHAPEFQDTKYF	TGTGCCGGCAGCCAAGACCACGCCCCGGAGTTCCAAGATACCAAGTACTTC
TRBV29-1	.	TRBJ1-2	.	CSVEDQRTRASGYTF	TGCAGCGTTGAAGATCAGAGAACAAGGGCATCTGGCTACACCTTC
TRBV7-9	.	TRBJ2-7	.	CASSLAAGKALHEQYF	TGTGCCAGCAGCTTAGCGGCGGGCAAGGCCTTGCACGAGCAGTACTTC
TRBV29-1	.	TRBJ2-1	TRBD2	CSAPTSGDYNEQFF	TGTAGCGCTCCGACTAGCGGCGACTACAATGAGCAGTTCTTC
TRBV29-1	.	TRBJ2-1	.	CSMRPPSSSYNKQFF	TGCAGCATGAGGCCTCCTTCCAGCTCCTACAATAAGCAGTTCTTC
TRBV4-1	few	TRBJ2-7	.	CASSPRVGDSYEQYF	TGCGCCAGCAGCCCTCGGGTAGGGGACTCCTACGAGCAGTACTTC
TRBV6-5	.	TRBJ2-7	.	CASMPEGPAYDQYF	TGTGCCTCCATGCCGGAGGGACCAGCCTACGACCAGTACTTC
TRBV24-1	few	TRBJ1-2	.	CATSDTSPRIAEDYGYTF	TGTGCCACCAGTGATACAAGCCCCCGGATAGCCGAAGACTATGGTTACACCTTC
TRBV7-8	.	TRBJ2-3	.	CASMDRTSTDTQYF	TGTGCCAGCATGGACAGAACTAGCACTGATACGCAGTATTTT
TRBV30	once	TRBJ2-5	.	CAWSVRGAQKTQYF	TGTGCCTGGAGTGTACGCGGGGCCCAAAAGACCCAGTATTTC
TRBV6-5	.	TRBJ1-2	.	CASSSGGYDYTF	TGTGCCAGCAGTTCAGGCGGCTATGACTACACCTTC
TRBV6-1	.	TRBJ2-3	TRBD1	CTSTPLDRGEGTQYF	TGTACTAGCACCCCCCTGGACAGGGGCGAAGGTACGCAGTATTTT
TRBV11-2	.	TRBJ2-7	.	CTSSSEGPGNEQYF	TGTACCAGCAGTTCAGAGGGCCCTGGGAATGAGCAGTACTTC
TRBV6-5	.	TRBJ2-2	TRBD2	CVSSYSKAVAGTRELFF	TGTGTCAGCAGTTACTCGAAGGCGGTAGCGGGGACCAGGGAGCTGTTTTTT
TRBV12-3/TRBV12-4	.	TRBJ2-7	.	CASGGPPRPYEQYF	TGTGCCAGCGGTGGCCCCCCACGGCCCTACGAGCAGTATTTC
TRBV11-1	.	TRBJ2-3	TRBD2	CASIKGLAVSTDTHYF	TGCGCCAGCATCAAGGGACTAGCGGTTAGCACAGATACGCATTATTTT
TRBV12-3/TRBV12-4	many	TRBJ2-3	TRBD1	CASSFPPSTGGPSTDTQYF	TGTGCCAGCAGTTTCCCCCCCTCAACAGGGGGCCCTAGCACAGATACGCAGTATTTT
TRBV4-1	.	TRBJ1-2	.	CASSQITGDNYGYIF	TGCGCCAGCAGCCAAATAACAGGAGATAACTATGGCTACATCTTC
TRBV6-5	.	TRBJ1-4	.	CASRTGGGDEILFF	TGTGCCAGCAGAACTGGGGGCGGTGATGAAATACTGTTTTTT
TRBV30	many	TRBJ2-7	.	CAWTLVNENEQYF	TGTGCCTGGACCCTAGTAAACGAAAACGAGCAGTACTTC
TRBV12-3/TRBV12-4	.	TRBJ2-1	TRBD1	CASSPTGTDDNWQFF	TGTGCCAGCAGCCCCACCGGGACAGATGACAATTGGCAGTTCTTC
TRBV28	.	TRBJ2-7	.	CVSSLIAYCYEQYF	TGTGTCAGTAGTTTAATTGCCTATTGCTACGAGCAGTACTTC
TRBV4-1	.	TRBJ1-3	.	CARSQAVRGTLQSGNTIYF	TGCGCCAGAAGCCAGGCCGTAAGGGGAACGCTACAGTCTGGAAACACCATATATTTT